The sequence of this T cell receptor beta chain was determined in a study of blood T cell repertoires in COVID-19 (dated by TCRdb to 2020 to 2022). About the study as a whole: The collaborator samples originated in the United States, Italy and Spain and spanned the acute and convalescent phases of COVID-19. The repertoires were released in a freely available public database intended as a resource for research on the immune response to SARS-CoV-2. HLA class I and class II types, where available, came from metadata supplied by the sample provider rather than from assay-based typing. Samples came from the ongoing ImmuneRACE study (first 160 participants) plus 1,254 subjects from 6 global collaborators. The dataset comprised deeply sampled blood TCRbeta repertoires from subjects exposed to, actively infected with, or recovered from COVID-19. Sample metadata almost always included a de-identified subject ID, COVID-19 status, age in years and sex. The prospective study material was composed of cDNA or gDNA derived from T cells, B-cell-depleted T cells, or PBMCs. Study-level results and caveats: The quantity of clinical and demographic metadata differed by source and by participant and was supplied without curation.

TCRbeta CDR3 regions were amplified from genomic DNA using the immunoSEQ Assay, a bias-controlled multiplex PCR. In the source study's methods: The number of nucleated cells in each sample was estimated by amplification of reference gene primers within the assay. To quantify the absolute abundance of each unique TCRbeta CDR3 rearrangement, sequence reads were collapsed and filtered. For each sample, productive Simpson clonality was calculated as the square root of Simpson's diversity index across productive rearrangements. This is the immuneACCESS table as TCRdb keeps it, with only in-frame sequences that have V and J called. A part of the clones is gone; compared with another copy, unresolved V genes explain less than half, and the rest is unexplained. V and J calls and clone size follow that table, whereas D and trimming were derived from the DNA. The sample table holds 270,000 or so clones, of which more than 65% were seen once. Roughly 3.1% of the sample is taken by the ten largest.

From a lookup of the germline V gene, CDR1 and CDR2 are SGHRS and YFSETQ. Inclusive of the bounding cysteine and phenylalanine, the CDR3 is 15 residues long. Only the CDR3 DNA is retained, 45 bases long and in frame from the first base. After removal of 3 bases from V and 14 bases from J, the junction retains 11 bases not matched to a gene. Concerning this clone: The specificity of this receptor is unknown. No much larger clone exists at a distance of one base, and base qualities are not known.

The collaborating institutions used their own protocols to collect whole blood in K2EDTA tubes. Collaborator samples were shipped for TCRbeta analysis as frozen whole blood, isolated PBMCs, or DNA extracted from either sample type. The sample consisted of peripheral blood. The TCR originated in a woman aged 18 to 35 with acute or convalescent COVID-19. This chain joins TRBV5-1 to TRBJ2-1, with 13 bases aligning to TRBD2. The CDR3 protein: CASSSGLAGVFGEFF. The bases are TGCGCCAGCAGCTCCGGACTAGCGGGAGTGTTCGGTGAGTTCTTC.